This T cell receptor beta chain was retrieved from a study of blood T cells in healthy people across ages. This clonotype has a count of ten or more. Alongside a J-beta primer mix, a sample-barcoded 5' primer served in a second PCR lasting roughly 6 to 11 cycles. TCRdb reprocessed the 5' RACE reads via MiXCR and lists one record per CDR3 protein. The sample has about 1,500,000 distinct CDR3 sequences, roughly 28% seen once. The CDR3 totals 14 residues. CDR1 and CDR2 from the germline V gene are SGHRS and YFSETQ. J gave up 2 bases and V 6 bases, and 4 bases lay outside the gene matches. Each donor supplied 7.5 to 10 milliliters of peripheral blood.

The source of this sequence is a woman in her twenties or thirties in good health. The J gene is TRBJ2-7, the V gene TRBV5-1; 11 positions agree with TRBD2. Material: blood. DNA for the CDR3: TGCGCCAGCAATAGCGGGGGGGCCACCTACGAGCAGTACTTC. Its protein is CASNSGGATYEQYF. The variable domain in full, completed from reference TRBV5-1 and TRBJ2-7, reads KAGVTQTPRYLIKTRGQQVTLSCSPISGHRSVSWYQQTPGQGLQFLFEYFSETQRNKGNFPGRFSGRQFSNSRSEMNVSTLELGDSALYLCASNSGGATYEQYFGPGTRLTVT.